Below, 14 T cell receptor beta chains from the same sample are listed, as sequenced in a study of T cells in narcolepsy. Assay used: immunoSEQ multiplex PCR; TCRdb lists only in-frame clones, some missing. The data contain 23,000 or so clones, just under 85% of them singletons. The sample was CD45RA- memory CD4+ T cells from PBMCs. These receptors all stem from a human donor with narcolepsy.

This sequence joins TRBV29-1 and TRBJ2-1, with D possibly matching TRBD1 (6 bases). Trimming removed 6 bases from V and 1 base from J, with 19 bases in between. The CDR3 runs to 16 residues. The germline V gene has CDR1 SQVTM and CDR2 ANQGSEA. CDR3 coding DNA: TGCAGCGTCCGAAGCCCCGACAGGAGTTCCTACAATGAGCAGTTCTTC. Encoded protein: CSVRSPDRSSYNEQFF.

V gene TRBV28 combines with J gene TRBJ2-1; D unclear. V was trimmed by 4 bases and J by 8 bases, leaving 6 bases between them. The CDR3 runs to 11 residues. Germline CDR1 is MDHEN and CDR2 is SYDVKM. The CDR3 reads CASSSNYEQFF. In DNA, the CDR3 is TGTGCCAGCAGTTCGAACTATGAGCAGTTCTTC.

This clone was observed a handful of times. Here the CDR3 DNA reads TGCGCCAGCAGCCCCAAAGCGTCTAGCGCCGCGAGCTCCTACAATGAGCAGTTCTTC. This translates into CASSPKASSAASSYNEQFF. V gene TRBV5-1 combines with J gene TRBJ2-1, with D perhaps TRBD2 (6 bases). The CDR3 runs to 19 residues. The V end lost 4 bases, the J end lost 0 bases, and 23 bases lay between the germline ends. The germline gives CDR1 SGHRS, CDR2 YFSETQ.

This clone was detected only once. The chain joins TRBV13 to TRBJ1-3; D remains ambiguous. The germline V gene encodes CDR1 PRHDT and CDR2 FYEKMQ (reference sequence). V lost 2 bases and J 0 bases, leaving 8 bases between the germline ends. The CDR3 length is 15 residues. The DNA for the CDR3 is TGTGCCAGCAGCTTAACCGTGACCTCTGGAAACACCATATATTTT. Its translation is CASSLTVTSGNTIYF.

The chain recombines TRBV2 with TRBJ2-1; TRBD1 agrees at 8 bases. The germline V gene has CDR1 SNHLY and CDR2 FYNNEI. This CDR3 comprises 15 residues. V shed 5 bases, J shed 6 bases, and the junction held 9 bases outside the gene matches. The CDR3 nucleotides read TGTGCCAGCAGTTCTTATACAGGGGGACTCAATGAGCAGTTCTTC. Translation: CASSSYTGGLNEQFF.

J is TRBJ2-3 and V is TRBV4-1; TRBD1 matches 7 bases. CDR1 MGHRA and CDR2 YSYEKL come from the germline V gene. Trimming at V came to 6 bases and at J to 6 bases, leaving 12 bases not matched to a gene. The CDR3 spans 15 residues. CDR3 in amino acids: CASRYRDSFADTQYF. The CDR3 coding sequence is TGCGCCAGCAGGTACCGGGACAGCTTTGCGGATACGCAGTATTTT.

The rearrangement joins TRBV4-2 to TRBJ1-5; no clear D gene. The CDR3 consists of 15 residues. Trimming cost V 0 bases and J 7 bases, with 13 bases left between them. CDR1 and CDR2 from the germline V gene are LGHNA and YNFKEQ. In DNA form, the CDR3 reads TGTGCCAGCAGCCAAGATCCTGATACATCGCAGCCCCAGCATTTT. It is translated as CASSQDPDTSQPQHF.

With regard to this clone: An end of the junction does not agree with germline; a read error may underlie this. The DNA for the CDR3 is TGTGCCAGCAGCCCCTTACGTACCGGGTTGGAGACCCCGTACTTC. Protein: CASSPLRTGLETPYF. The rearrangement uses TRBV7-6 and TRBJ2-5; no definite D call. The V gene's germline CDR1 is SGHVS and CDR2 FNYEAQ. The CDR3 has 15 amino acids.

For this clone: Different DNA sequences within this sample yield the same CDR3. The chain uses TRBV12-5 and TRBJ2-5; D remains unclear. Germline V gives CDR1 LGHNT, CDR2 FRNRAP. V was cut by 7 bases and J by 2 bases, with 20 bases left in between. There are 16 residues in the CDR3. In nucleotides, the CDR3 is TGTGCTAGTGCCTTCGCGACACTCGGAGATCAAGAGACCCAGTACTTC. It codes for CASAFATLGDQETQYF.

The genes are TRBV19 and TRBJ2-1; maybe TRBD2 (6 bases). Germline V gene sequence: CDR1 LNHDA, CDR2 SQIVND (reference sequence). The CDR3 is made up of 19 amino acids. V was shortened by 4 bases and J by 0 bases, with 22 bases between the two germline ends. CDR3 amino acids: CASSRAGAGRASSYNEQFF. CDR3 bases: TGTGCCAGTAGTAGGGCCGGCGCGGGGCGGGCGAGCTCCTACAATGAGCAGTTCTTC.

This clone appeared a single time. V usage is TRBV25-1 and J usage is TRBJ2-1; D might be TRBD1 or TRBD2, each matching 5 bases. The CDR3 contains 17 residues. CDR1 and CDR2 (germline): MGHDK, SYGVNS. The V gene lost 3 bases and the J gene lost 2 bases, with 17 bases spanning the gap. In DNA, the CDR3 is TGTGCCAGCAGTGATTCTGGGGACGGGGCCCCCTACAATGAGCAGTTCTTC. It yields the protein CASSDSGDGAPYNEQFF.

This clone was recorded only once. This rearrangement joins TRBV28 to TRBJ2-4, with D possibly called TRBD1 or TRBD2 (5 bases each). The CDR3 is 13 amino acids. The ends were cut back, 7 bases at V and 8 bases at J, with 15 bases in the middle. CDR1 is MDHEN and CDR2 is SYDVKM in the germline V gene. CDR3 sequence (DNA): TGTGCCAGCACCGGGGCAGCGTGGGACATTCAGTACTTC. Its translation: CASTGAAWDIQYF.

The rearrangement uses TRBV25-1 and TRBJ1-3; D possibly corresponds to TRBD1 (5 bases). Trimming took off 2 bases at V and 1 base at J, with 6 bases between the two ends. The CDR3 contains 14 residues. From germline, CDR1 is MGHDK and CDR2 SYGVNS. CDR3 nucleotide sequence: TGTGCCAGCAGTGAACAGGGTTCTGGAAACACCATATATTTT. Its translation: CASSEQGSGNTIYF.

The chain has TRBV5-4 and TRBJ2-6; D perhaps matches TRBD1 (5 bases). This CDR3 has 17 amino acids. Germline values: CDR1 SGHNT, CDR2 YYREEE (reference sequence). V lost 1 base to trimming and J lost 2 bases, with 13 bases between them. In DNA, the CDR3 is TGTGCCAGCAGCTTGAGCAGGGAAGGCCCTGGGGCCAACGTCCTGACTTTC. Protein: CASSLSREGPGANVLTF.